This T cell receptor (beta chain) was obtained from a study of blood T cell repertoires in COVID-19. Only in-frame clones appear in the TCRdb table, and some are missing; sequencing was by immunoSEQ multiplex PCR. The sample shows 150,000 to 200,000 clones, roughly four fifths of them seen only once. J lost 4 bases, V lost 5 bases, and 6 bases had no gene match. The V gene's germline CDR1 is SGHVS and CDR2 FQNEAQ. The CDR3 length is 17 residues. The chain joins TRBV7-8 to TRBJ2-1, with TRBD2 matching 15 bases. The specimen was peripheral blood. This TCR derives from a human donor in a cohort sampled during active COVID-19. The CDR3, as DNA: TGTGCCAGCAGCCTGGGACTAGCGGGAGGAGGGTACAATGAGCAGTTCTTC. As protein: CASSLGLAGGGYNEQFF.